The rows below give T cell receptor beta chains drawn from one sample of a study of neoadjuvant anti-PD-1 for oral cavity cancer. Profiled with immunoSEQ multiplex PCR; TCRdb holds only in-frame clones, not every one. The profile covers 30,000 to 40,000 clones, with roughly 89% appearing a single time and roughly 4% taken by the ten largest. The sample consisted of PBMCs, taken before nivolumab (anti-PD-1) treatment. The receptors here all came from a person between 35 and 79 years old with oral cavity squamous cell carcinoma. Both conserved end residues are part of each CDR3. The D gene is left open where the match is weak. Clone size appears in some rows only: once, few, many, or a class for an expanded clone.

NA,NA,TRBV29-1,TRBJ1-2,CSGTNQGNYGYTF,TGCAGCGGTACGAATCAGGGTAACTATGGCTACACCTTC
once,TRBD1,TRBV6-1,TRBJ1-1,CASSEWRTGLLFAEAFF,TGTGCCAGCAGTGAATGGAGGACAGGGCTGTTGTTCGCTGAAGCTTTCTTT
NA,TRBD2,TRBV18,TRBJ2-7,CASSPLAGGNEQYF,TGTGCCAGCTCACCACTAGCGGGGGGGAACGAGCAGTACTTC
NA,NA,TRBV7-8,TRBJ1-2,CASSPTEGSTVWGYTF,TGTGCCAGCAGCCCTACCGAAGGATCGACCGTATGGGGCTACACCTTC
NA,TRBD2,TRBV11-2,TRBJ2-3,CASSSDSAGGGTDTQYF,TGTGCCAGCAGCTCGGATTCAGCGGGGGGAGGGACAGATACGCAGTATTTT
NA,TRBD1,TRBV27,TRBJ1-2,CASSAGQFYGYTF,TGTGCCAGCAGTGCGGGACAGTTCTATGGCTACACCTTC
NA,NA,TRBV6-6,TRBJ1-5,CASSYSSPGGNQPQHF,TGTGCCAGCAGTTACTCGTCCCCTGGGGGCAATCAGCCCCAGCATTTT
NA,TRBD1,TRBV7-6,TRBJ2-7,CASSLLMTGSRYEQYF,TGTGCCAGCAGCCTTTTAATGACAGGGTCAAGGTACGAGCAGTACTTC
NA,NA,TRBV19,TRBJ2-2,CASSIKEGTGELFF,TGTGCCAGTAGTATAAAGGAGGGAACCGGGGAGCTGTTTTTT
NA,NA,TRBV7-2,TRBJ2-1,CASSLSMNNEQFF,TGTGCCAGCAGCTTATCAATGAACAATGAGCAGTTCTTC
NA,NA,TRBV5-1,TRBJ2-7,CASSLKIEGYGEQYF,TGCGCCAGCAGCTTGAAAATCGAGGGCTACGGCGAGCAGTACTTC
NA,NA,TRBV27,TRBJ2-7,CASSSGVSYEQYF,TGTGCCAGCAGTTCTGGCGTCTCCTACGAGCAGTACTTC
once,NA,TRBV10-3,TRBJ1-6,CAISESPGQYNSPLHF,TGTGCCATCAGTGAGTCGCCGGGACAATATAATTCACCCCTCCACTTT
NA,NA,TRBV10-2,TRBJ1-2,CASSESTQNYGYTF,TGCGCCAGCAGTGAGTCCACCCAGAACTATGGCTACACCTTC
NA,TRBD1,TRBV4-3,TRBJ1-3,CASSQDIRGLTSGNTIYF,TGCGCCAGCAGCCAAGATATCAGGGGGTTAACCTCTGGAAACACCATATATTTT
NA,NA,TRBV9,TRBJ2-3,CASGGDTSTDTQYF,TGTGCCAGCGGAGGGGACACTAGCACAGATACGCAGTATTTT
NA,TRBD1,TRBV6-1,TRBJ1-2,CASSVDRGGYGYTF,TGTGCCAGCAGCGTTGACAGGGGTGGCTATGGCTACACCTTC
NA,NA,TRBV29-1,TRBJ1-1,CSVGDDTEAFF,TGCAGCGTTGGGGATGACACTGAAGCTTTCTTT
NA,TRBD1,TRBV5-1,TRBJ1-2,CASRDRQGAYGYTF,TGCGCCAGCAGGGATAGGCAGGGGGCATATGGCTACACCTTC
NA,NA,TRBV7-2,TRBJ1-4,CASSLYRANEKLFF,TGTGCCAGCAGCTTGTACAGGGCTAATGAAAAACTGTTTTTT
NA,TRBD1,TRBV5-6,TRBJ2-5,CASSLAATGETQYF,TGTGCCAGCAGCTTGGCTGCGACAGGGGAGACCCAGTACTTC
NA,TRBD2,TRBV28,TRBJ2-1,CASKGSSGGAREQFF,TGTGCCAGCAAAGGCTCTAGCGGGGGGGCCCGGGAGCAGTTCTTC
NA,NA,TRBV27,TRBJ2-7,CASSFLSTGEQYF,TGTGCCAGCAGTTTTCTCAGTACAGGCGAGCAGTACTTC
NA,NA,TRBV9,TRBJ1-1,CASSVVETENTEAFF,TGTGCCAGCAGCGTAGTCGAGACAGAGAACACTGAAGCTTTCTTT
NA,NA,TRBV19,TRBJ1-2,CASSIASANYGYTF,TGTGCCAGTAGTATCGCCAGCGCTAACTATGGCTACACCTTC
NA,NA,TRBV11-2,TRBJ2-3,CASRRTGTDTQYF,TGTGCCAGCAGGCGGACAGGCACAGATACGCAGTATTTT
NA,NA,TRBV2,TRBJ2-5,CASRPQAGAQETQYF,TGTGCCAGCAGACCCCAGGCAGGGGCCCAAGAGACCCAGTACTTC
once,NA,TRBV4-2,TRBJ2-4,CASSQIGGQTTTSQYF,TGTGCCAGCAGCCAAATAGGGGGGCAGACAACTACCAGCCAGTACTTC
NA,NA,TRBV7-8,TRBJ1-5,CASSLGLQGSQPQHF,TGTGCCAGCAGCTTGGGACTCCAGGGGAGTCAGCCCCAGCATTTT
NA,TRBD1,TRBV15,TRBJ2-7,CATSVDRVGEQYF,TGTGCCACCAGCGTAGACAGGGTTGGAGAGCAGTACTTC
NA,NA,TRBV10-3,TRBJ2-5,CAISEEPRETQYF,TGTGCCATCAGTGAGGAACCTCGGGAGACCCAGTACTTC
NA,NA,TRBV15,TRBJ1-1,CATRRPGVNTEAFF,TGTGCCACGAGGAGGCCAGGAGTAAACACTGAAGCTTTCTTT
NA,NA,TRBV9,TRBJ1-2,CASSVEGRFYGYTF,TGTGCCAGCAGCGTAGAAGGCAGATTCTATGGCTACACCTTC
NA,TRBD2,TRBV19,TRBJ2-1,CASSLGTNSYNEQFF,TGTGCCAGTAGTCTCGGGACTAACTCCTACAATGAGCAGTTCTTC
NA,NA,TRBV5-1,TRBJ2-2,CASSATNTGELFF,TGCGCCAGCAGCGCAACGAACACCGGGGAGCTGTTTTTT
NA,NA,TRBV19,TRBJ2-3,CASSTPGGDTQYF,TGTGCCAGTAGCACCCCAGGGGGGGATACGCAGTATTTT
NA,NA,TRBV16,TRBJ2-7,CASSQSPGLLSYEQYF,TGTGCCAGCAGCCAATCCCCGGGCTTGCTCTCCTACGAGCAGTACTTC
NA,TRBD1,TRBV30,TRBJ1-1,CAWSALTGLNTEAFF,TGTGCCTGGAGTGCGCTGACAGGGCTGAACACTGAAGCTTTCTTT
NA,TRBD2,TRBV9,TRBJ2-2,CASSPRGGTGELFF,TGTGCCAGTAGCCCCCGGGGGGGCACCGGGGAGCTGTTTTTT
NA,NA,TRBV5-6,TRBJ1-2,CASSYGDRPNYGYTF,TGTGCCAGCAGCTATGGTGACAGGCCCAACTATGGCTACACCTTC
NA,NA,TRBV9,TRBJ1-1,CASSVGGTGNTEAFF,TGTGCCAGCAGCGTAGGAGGTACAGGGAATACTGAAGCTTTCTTT
NA,NA,TRBV10-3,TRBJ2-3,CAISTGDNTDTQYF,TGTGCCATCAGTACCGGGGACAACACAGATACGCAGTATTTT
NA,TRBD1,TRBV11-2,TRBJ2-5,CASSLAGTGAETQYF,TGTGCCAGCAGCCTCGCCGGGACAGGGGCAGAGACCCAGTACTTC
once,NA,TRBV6-6,TRBJ1-1,CASSYSSNTEAFF,TGTGCCAGCAGTTACTCATCCAACACTGAAGCTTTCTTT
NA,TRBD2,TRBV4-3,TRBJ2-5,CASSQDLAGGAETQYF,TGCGCCAGCAGCCAAGACCTAGCGGGGGGGGCAGAGACCCAGTACTTC
NA,NA,TRBV7-9,TRBJ2-3,CASSPRGTDTQYF,TGTGCCAGCAGCCCGAGGGGCACAGATACGCAGTATTTT
few,NA,TRBV30,TRBJ2-3,CAWRDGGAFTDTQYF,TGTGCCTGGAGGGATGGGGGGGCCTTCACAGATACGCAGTATTTT
few,NA,TRBV27,TRBJ1-1,CASSLIGGGMDTEAFF,TGTGCCAGCAGTTTAATAGGGGGAGGCATGGACACTGAAGCTTTCTTT
NA,NA,TRBV5-5,TRBJ1-6,CASSPRSLSSYNSPLHF,TGTGCCAGCAGCCCCCGTAGCCTGAGCTCCTATAATTCACCCCTCCACTTT
NA,TRBD2,TRBV5-6,TRBJ2-5,CASSWGVAGQETQYF,TGTGCCAGCAGCTGGGGAGTAGCGGGGCAGGAGACCCAGTACTTC
NA,TRBD1,TRBV5-5,TRBJ2-7,CASSFRGHTYEQYF,TGTGCCAGCAGCTTTAGGGGGCATACCTACGAGCAGTACTTC
few,NA,TRBV11-3,TRBJ2-7,CASSLSSSSYEQYF,TGTGCCAGCAGCTTGAGCAGCTCCTCCTACGAGCAGTACTTC
NA,NA,TRBV11-2,TRBJ1-2,CASSLDQNYGYTF,TGTGCCAGCAGCTTAGACCAAAACTATGGCTACACCTTC